This section outlines one T cell receptor (beta chain) sequence together with its context. Which antigen it targets is not known. Per-nucleotide qualities are absent, and no much larger clonotype sits a single base away. Trimming removed 3 bases from V and 4 bases from J; the gene matches leave 6 bases unexplained. The CDR3 contains 15 residues, cysteine and phenylalanine counted. This entry keeps only the CDR3 DNA: 45 bases, framed from base 1. According to the germline V gene, CDR1 reads KGHSH and CDR2 reads LQKENI. The collaborating institutions used their own protocols to collect whole blood in K2EDTA tubes. For TCRbeta analysis, collaborator samples were shipped as frozen whole blood, as isolated PBMCs, or as DNA extracted from either sample type. This sample was included in a study of blood T cell repertoires in COVID-19 (dated by TCRdb to 2018 to 2020). Broadly, across the study: Collaborator samples came from the United States, Italy and Spain and covered acute and convalescent phases of COVID-19. The repertoires were released in a freely available public database intended as a resource for research on the immune response to SARS-CoV-2. Samples were obtained from the ongoing ImmuneRACE study (first 160 participants) and from some 1,200 subjects provided by 6 global collaborators. The prospective study material was composed of cDNA or gDNA derived from T cells, B-cell-depleted T cells, or PBMCs. Where HLA class I and class II types were available, the types were taken from metadata supplied by the sample provider, not from assay-based typing. Nearly every sample came with metadata listing a de-identified subject ID, COVID-19 status, age in years and sex. Deeply sampled blood TCRbeta repertoires from subjects exposed to, actively infected with, or recovered from COVID-19 were included in the dataset.

General findings and caveats noted by the study authors: Clinical and demographic metadata were provided uncurated, with the amount varying by source and participant.

TCRbeta CDR3 regions were amplified from genomic DNA by means of the immunoSEQ Assay, a bias-controlled multiplex PCR. Concerning the study's data processing: The number of nucleated cells in each sample was estimated from the amplification of reference gene primers within the assay. Sequence reads were collapsed and filtered to measure the absolute abundance of every unique TCRbeta CDR3 rearrangement. For each sample, productive Simpson clonality was calculated as the square root of Simpson's diversity index over productive rearrangements. TCRdb carries this immuneACCESS record with in-frame sequences only. Its versions omit some clonotypes, under half of them owing to an unresolved V gene in the studies checked, with the rest unexplained. V, J and clone size are taken as reported in that table, and D and trimming were inferred from the DNA itself. Counted in this sample were roughly 190,000 clones; more than 70% of them appeared once. Approximately 4% of the sample comes from the top ten.

The receptor comes from a human donor in a cohort sampled during active COVID-19. Material: peripheral blood. The chain is made from TRBV18 and TRBJ1-5, with 7 bases matching TRBD1. The CDR3 reads as follows: CASSPLGQPNQPQHF. The DNA reads TGTGCCAGCTCACCCCTGGGACAGCCGAATCAGCCCCAGCATTTT.